This T cell receptor beta chain was sequenced in a study of blood T cell repertoires in COVID-19. Generated by immunoSEQ multiplex PCR, the TCRdb table keeps only in-frame clones and is missing some. The table includes hundreds of thousands of clones, approximately 87% detected once. The V gene's germline CDR1 is MNHEY and CDR2 SMNVEV (reference sequence). Trimming removed 9 bases from V and 10 bases from J, with 24 bases in between. The CDR3 runs to 14 residues. The study drew participants aged about 18 to 90 years from 20 to 30 US areas. The recovered donors of Cohort 3 showed two negative PCRs, clearance, or symptom resolution.

This clonotype originated in a woman aged 45-65 years who had recovered from COVID-19. The chain recombines TRBV27 with TRBJ1-1, with D possibly being TRBD1 (6 bases). Source material: PBMCs or T cells enriched from blood (not recorded which). For the CDR3, the DNA is TGTGCCAGGCCTAGGAAGGGGGATCGCAGGATAGCTTTCTTT. Amino acid sequence: CARPRKGDRRIAFF.